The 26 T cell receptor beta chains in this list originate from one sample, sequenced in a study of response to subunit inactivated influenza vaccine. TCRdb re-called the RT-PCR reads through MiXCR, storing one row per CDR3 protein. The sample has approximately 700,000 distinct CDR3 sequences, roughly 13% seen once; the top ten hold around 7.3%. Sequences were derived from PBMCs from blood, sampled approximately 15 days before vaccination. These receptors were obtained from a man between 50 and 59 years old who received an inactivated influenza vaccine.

The CDR3 sequence is CATSIRDRVYEQYF. CDR3 coding DNA: TGTGCCACCTCTATCCGGGACAGAGTTTACGAGCAGTACTTC. The gene calls are TRBV19 and TRBJ2-7; 7 nucleotides align to TRBD1. V shed 10 bases and J 4 bases; nucleotides not matched to a gene: 13. The CDR3 is 14 residues long. The germline gives CDR1 LNHDA, CDR2 SQIVND (reference sequence).

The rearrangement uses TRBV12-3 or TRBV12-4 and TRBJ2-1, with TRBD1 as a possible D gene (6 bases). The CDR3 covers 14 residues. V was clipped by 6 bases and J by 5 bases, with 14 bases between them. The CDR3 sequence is CASSGQPTDNEQFF. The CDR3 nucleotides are TGTGCCAGCAGCGGACAGCCAACCGACAATGAGCAGTTCTTC.

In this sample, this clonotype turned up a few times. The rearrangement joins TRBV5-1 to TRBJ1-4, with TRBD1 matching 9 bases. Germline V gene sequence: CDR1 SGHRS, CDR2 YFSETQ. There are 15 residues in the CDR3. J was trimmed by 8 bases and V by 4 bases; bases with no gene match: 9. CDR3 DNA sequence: TGCGCCAGCAGCACATCCGGGACAGGGACGGAAAAACTGTTTTTT. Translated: CASSTSGTGTEKLFF.

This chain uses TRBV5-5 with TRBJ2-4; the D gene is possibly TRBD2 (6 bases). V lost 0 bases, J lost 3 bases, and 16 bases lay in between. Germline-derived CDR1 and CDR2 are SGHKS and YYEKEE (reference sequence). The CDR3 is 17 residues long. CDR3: CASSLEDLWRVKNIQYF. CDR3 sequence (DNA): TGTGCCAGCAGCTTGGAGGACCTTTGGAGGGTCAAAAACATTCAGTACTTC.

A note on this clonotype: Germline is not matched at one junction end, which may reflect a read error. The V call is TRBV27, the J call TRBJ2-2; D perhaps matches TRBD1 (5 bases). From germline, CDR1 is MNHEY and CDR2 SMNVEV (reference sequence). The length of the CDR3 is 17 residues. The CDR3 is CASSPLGVSTNAGELFF. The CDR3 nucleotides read TGTGCCAGCAGCCCCCTAGGGGTCAGTACGAACGCCGGGGAGCTGTTTTTT.

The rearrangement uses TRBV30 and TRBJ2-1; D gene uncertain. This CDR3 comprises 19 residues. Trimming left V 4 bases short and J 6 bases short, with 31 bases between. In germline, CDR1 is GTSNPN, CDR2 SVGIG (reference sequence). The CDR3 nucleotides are TGTGCCTGGATGTTTGGCTCCCCCGCGCGCCGGGCCGGCCCCAATGAGCAGTTCTTC. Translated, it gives CAWMFGSPARRAGPNEQFF.

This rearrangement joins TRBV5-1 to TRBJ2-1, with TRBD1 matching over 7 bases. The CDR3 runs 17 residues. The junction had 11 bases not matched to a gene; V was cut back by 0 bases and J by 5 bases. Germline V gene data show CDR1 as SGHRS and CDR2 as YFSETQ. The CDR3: CASSLGIISGQHNEQFF. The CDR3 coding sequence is TGCGCCAGCAGCTTGGGCATTATTTCGGGACAGCACAATGAGCAGTTCTTC.

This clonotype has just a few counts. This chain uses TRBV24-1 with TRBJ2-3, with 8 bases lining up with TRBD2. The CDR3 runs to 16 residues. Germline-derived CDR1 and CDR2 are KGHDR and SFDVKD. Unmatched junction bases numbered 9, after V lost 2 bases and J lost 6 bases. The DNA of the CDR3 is TGTGCCACCAGTGATTGGTCGGGGGGGCTCCCCGATACGCAGTATTTT. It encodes CATSDWSGGLPDTQYF.

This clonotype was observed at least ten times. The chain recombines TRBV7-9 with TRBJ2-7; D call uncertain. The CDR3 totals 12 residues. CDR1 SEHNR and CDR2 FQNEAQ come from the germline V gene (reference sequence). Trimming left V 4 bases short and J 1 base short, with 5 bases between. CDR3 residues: CASSYASYEQYF. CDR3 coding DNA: TGTGCCAGCAGCTACGCATCCTACGAGCAGTACTTC.

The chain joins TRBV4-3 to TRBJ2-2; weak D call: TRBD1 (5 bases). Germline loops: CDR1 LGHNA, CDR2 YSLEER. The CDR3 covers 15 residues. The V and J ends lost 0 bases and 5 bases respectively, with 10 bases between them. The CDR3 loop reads CASSQDPGKTGELFF. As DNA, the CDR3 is TGCGCCAGCAGCCAAGATCCAGGGAAAACCGGGGAGCTGTTTTTT.

The CDR3 region is CASSYSSGGSGELFF. CDR3 DNA sequence: TGTGCCAGCAGTTACAGTAGTGGGGGCTCTGGGGAGCTGTTTTTT. The chain uses TRBV6-5 and TRBJ2-2; D perhaps matches TRBD1 (6 bases). The CDR3 totals 15 residues. Trimming cost V 2 bases and J 8 bases, with 15 bases left between them. In germline, CDR1 is MNHEY, CDR2 SVGAGI.

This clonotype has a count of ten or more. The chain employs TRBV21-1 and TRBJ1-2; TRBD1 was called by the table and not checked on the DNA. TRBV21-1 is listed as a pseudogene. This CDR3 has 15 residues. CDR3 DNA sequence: TGTGCCAGCAGCAAAAGGGGGGCGGGGACCCCTGGCTACACCTTC. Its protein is CASSKRGAGTPGYTF.

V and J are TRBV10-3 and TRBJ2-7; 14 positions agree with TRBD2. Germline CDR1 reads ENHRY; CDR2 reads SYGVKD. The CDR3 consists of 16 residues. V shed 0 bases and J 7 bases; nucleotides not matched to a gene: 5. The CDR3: CAISESAGTSGGEQYF. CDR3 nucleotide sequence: TGTGCCATCAGTGAGTCTGCGGGGACTAGCGGGGGTGAGCAGTACTTC.

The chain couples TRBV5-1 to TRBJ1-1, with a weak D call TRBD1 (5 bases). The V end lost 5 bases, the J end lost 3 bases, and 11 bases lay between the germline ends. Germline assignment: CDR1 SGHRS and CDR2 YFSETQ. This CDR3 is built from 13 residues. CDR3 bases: TGCGCCAGCAGGGAGGGGCGGGACACTGAAGCTTTCTTT. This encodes CASREGRDTEAFF.

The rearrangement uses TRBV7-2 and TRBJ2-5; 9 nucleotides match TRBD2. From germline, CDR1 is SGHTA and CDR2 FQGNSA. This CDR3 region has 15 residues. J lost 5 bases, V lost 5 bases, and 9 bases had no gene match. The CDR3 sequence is CASSPRGRALETQYF. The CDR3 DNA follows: TGTGCCAGCAGCCCTCGCGGGAGGGCCTTGGAGACCCAGTACTTC.

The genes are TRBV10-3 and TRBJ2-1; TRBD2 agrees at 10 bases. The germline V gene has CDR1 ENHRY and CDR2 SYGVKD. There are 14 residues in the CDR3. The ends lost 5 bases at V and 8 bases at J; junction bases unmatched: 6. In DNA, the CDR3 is TGTGCCATCAGTACTAGCGGGGACCCGGATGAGCAGTTCTTC. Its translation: CAISTSGDPDEQFF.

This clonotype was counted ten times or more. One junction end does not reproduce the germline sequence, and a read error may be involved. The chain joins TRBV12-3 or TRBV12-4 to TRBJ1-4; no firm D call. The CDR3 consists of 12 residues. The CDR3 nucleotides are TGTGCCAGCAGCAACCAAGCGGGAGTTCAGGTTTTT. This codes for CASSNQAGVQVF.

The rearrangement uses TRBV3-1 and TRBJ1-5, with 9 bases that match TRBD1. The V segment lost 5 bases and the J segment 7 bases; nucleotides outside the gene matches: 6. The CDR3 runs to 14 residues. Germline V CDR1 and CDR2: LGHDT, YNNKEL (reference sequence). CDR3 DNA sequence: TGTGCCAGCAGCGTGGGGGACAGGGCCCAGCCCCAGCATTTT. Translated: CASSVGDRAQPQHF.

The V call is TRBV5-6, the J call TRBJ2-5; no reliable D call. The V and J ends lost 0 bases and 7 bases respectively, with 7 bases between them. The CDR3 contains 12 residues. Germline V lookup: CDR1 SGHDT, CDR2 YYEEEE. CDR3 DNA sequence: TGTGCCAGCAGCTTGGGGGAAGGGACCCAGTACTTC. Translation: CASSLGEGTQYF.

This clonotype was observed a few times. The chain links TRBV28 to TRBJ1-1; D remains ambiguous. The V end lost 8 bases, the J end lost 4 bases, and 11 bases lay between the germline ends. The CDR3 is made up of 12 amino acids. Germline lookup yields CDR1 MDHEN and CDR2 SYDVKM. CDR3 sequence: CASLGLGTEAFF. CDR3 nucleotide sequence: TGTGCCAGCCTAGGGTTGGGCACTGAAGCTTTCTTT.

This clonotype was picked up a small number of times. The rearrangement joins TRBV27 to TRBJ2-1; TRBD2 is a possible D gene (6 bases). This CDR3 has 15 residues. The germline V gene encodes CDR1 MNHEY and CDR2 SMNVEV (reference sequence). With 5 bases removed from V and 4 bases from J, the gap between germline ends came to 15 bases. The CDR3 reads CASSHRDFTYNEQFF. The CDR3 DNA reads TGTGCCAGCAGTCATCGGGACTTCACGTACAATGAGCAGTTCTTC.

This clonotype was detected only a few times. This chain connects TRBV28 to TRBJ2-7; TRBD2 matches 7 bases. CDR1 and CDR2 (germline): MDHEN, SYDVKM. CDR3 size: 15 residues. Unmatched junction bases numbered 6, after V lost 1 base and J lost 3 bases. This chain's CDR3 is CASSLLGGGDYEQYF. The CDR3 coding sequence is TGTGCCAGCAGTTTATTGGGGGGAGGGGACTACGAGCAGTACTTC.

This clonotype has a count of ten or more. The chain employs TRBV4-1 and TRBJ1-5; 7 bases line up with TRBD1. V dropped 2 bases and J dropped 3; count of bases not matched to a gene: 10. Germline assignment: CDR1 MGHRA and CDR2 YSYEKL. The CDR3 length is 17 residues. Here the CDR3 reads CASSQFRQGGTNQPQHF. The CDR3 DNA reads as TGCGCCAGCAGCCAATTTAGACAGGGAGGAACCAATCAGCCCCAGCATTTT.

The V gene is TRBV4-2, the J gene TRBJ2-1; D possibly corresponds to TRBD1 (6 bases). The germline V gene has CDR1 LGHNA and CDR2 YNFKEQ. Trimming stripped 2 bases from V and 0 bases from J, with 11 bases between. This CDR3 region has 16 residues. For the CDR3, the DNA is TGTGCCAGCAGCCAACCAGACAGGAGCTCCTACAATGAGCAGTTCTTC. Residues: CASSQPDRSSYNEQFF.

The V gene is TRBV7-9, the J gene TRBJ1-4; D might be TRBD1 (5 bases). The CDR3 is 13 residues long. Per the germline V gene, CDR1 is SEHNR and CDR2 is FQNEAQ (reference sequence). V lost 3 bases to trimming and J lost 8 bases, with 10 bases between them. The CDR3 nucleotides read TGTGCCAGCAGCTTTTGGGGGGAGGAAAAACTGTTTTTT. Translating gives CASSFWGEEKLFF.

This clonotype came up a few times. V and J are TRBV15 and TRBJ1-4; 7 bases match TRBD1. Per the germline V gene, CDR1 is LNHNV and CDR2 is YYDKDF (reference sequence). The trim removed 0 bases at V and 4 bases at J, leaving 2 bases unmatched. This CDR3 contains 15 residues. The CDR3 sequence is CATSRDRGVNEKLFF. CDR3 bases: TGTGCCACCAGCAGAGACAGGGGGGTTAATGAAAAACTGTTTTTT.